Listed here are 14 T cell receptor beta chains from one sample, sequenced in a study of T cell responses to AZD1222 COVID-19 vaccine. Clones were read by immunoSEQ multiplex PCR, and TCRdb kept only the in-frame ones, dropping some. In the table there are about 170,000 clones, around 91% of which are singletons. The input for sequencing was peripheral blood, taken on day 0 of AZD1222 vaccination. Source of these receptors: an adult in good health.

The chain carries TRBV7-3 and TRBJ2-2, with D hard to call. The germline CDR1 and CDR2 sequences are SGHTA and FQGTGA. V was cut by 0 bases and J by 1 base, with 6 bases left in between. The CDR3 is 15 residues long. DNA of the CDR3: TGTGCCAGCAGCTTAACTTCGCAGAACACCGGGGAGCTGTTTTTT. It encodes CASSLTSQNTGELFF.

The rearrangement links TRBV5-1 to TRBJ1-1, with TRBD1 matching over 12 bases. The germline CDR1 and CDR2 sequences are SGHRS and YFSETQ. This CDR3 has 14 residues. V was pared by 4 bases and J by 6 bases, with 4 bases of the junction left unmatched. The chain's CDR3 is CASSPGTGGPEAFF. DNA for the CDR3: TGCGCCAGCAGCCCTGGGACAGGGGGCCCTGAAGCTTTCTTT.

The V and J genes are TRBV2 and TRBJ1-5; 8 bases are shared with TRBD1. Germline CDR1 and CDR2: SNHLY and FYNNEI. CDR3 length: 15 amino acids. J lost 3 bases, V lost 6 bases, and 7 bases had no gene match. The CDR3 DNA reads as TGTGCCAGCAGACCGGACAGGGCTGACAATCAGCCCCAGCATTTT. Translation: CASRPDRADNQPQHF.

The chain is built from TRBV9 and TRBJ2-5; 10 nucleotides agree with TRBD2. Per the germline V gene, CDR1 is SGDLS and CDR2 is YYNGEE. Trimming cost V 2 bases and J 5 bases; bases outside gene matches: 6. The CDR3 is 15 amino acids. CDR3 bases: TGTGCCAGCAGCGTTGGGACTAGCGATGGGGAGACCCAGTACTTC. Protein: CASSVGTSDGETQYF.

This chain uses TRBV12-2 with TRBJ2-1. TRBV12-2 is deemed a pseudogene. This CDR3 is built from 17 residues. The CDR3 coding sequence is TGTGCAAGTCGCTTAGCGCTGAGAGCCGAAGACCCGGCAAAGCAGTTCTTC. This gives the protein CASRLALRAEDPAKQFF.

The chain joins TRBV9 to TRBJ2-7; D is possibly TRBD2 (5 bases). The CDR3 loop spans 15 amino acids. V shed 2 bases and J shed 0 bases, with 12 bases lying between them. CDR1 is SGDLS, CDR2 YYNGEE, per germline. The DNA of the CDR3 is TGTGCCAGCAGCGTCGGAGGTCAGAGCTCCTACGAGCAGTACTTC. Its protein product is CASSVGGQSSYEQYF.

The J gene is TRBJ2-7, the V gene TRBV4-2; maybe TRBD2 (6 bases). V was trimmed by 0 bases and J by 3 bases, leaving 18 bases between them. This CDR3 is 17 amino acids long. Germline CDR1 reads LGHNA; CDR2 reads YNFKEQ. In nucleotides, the CDR3 is TGTGCCAGCAGCCAAGAATCCCCCCCGCGGGGTCTCTACGAGCAGTACTTC. As protein: CASSQESPPRGLYEQYF.

The chain couples TRBV5-4 to TRBJ1-1; D is possibly TRBD1 (6 bases). The CDR3 covers 14 residues. Looked up from germline, CDR1 is SGHNT and CDR2 is YYREEE (reference sequence). Trimming removed 2 bases at V and 4 bases at J, with 12 bases between. CDR3 residues: CASSFLPGVTEAFF. The CDR3 DNA reads TGTGCCAGCAGCTTTCTGCCAGGGGTCACTGAAGCTTTCTTT.

The chain uses TRBV9 and TRBJ2-3; the match to TRBD2 covers 12 bases. V was clipped by 3 bases and J by 4 bases; unmatched bases: 3. CDR1 is SGDLS, CDR2 YYNGEE, per germline. The CDR3 is 15 amino acids. CDR3 residues: CASSGLAGASDTQYF. As DNA, the CDR3 is TGTGCCAGCAGCGGACTAGCGGGGGCCTCAGATACGCAGTATTTT.

This chain connects TRBV7-8 to TRBJ1-6; D is unclear. The germline gives CDR1 SGHVS, CDR2 FQNEAQ. Trimming took off 2 bases at V and 0 bases at J, with 8 bases between the two ends. The CDR3 is made up of 16 amino acids. CDR3 sequence: CASSLQTSSYNSPLHF. The CDR3 DNA reads as TGTGCCAGCAGCTTACAGACTAGCTCCTATAATTCACCCCTCCACTTT.

The rearrangement links TRBV5-5 to TRBJ2-7; possible D gene TRBD1, 6 bases. Trimming removed 3 bases at V and 4 bases at J, with 8 bases between. This CDR3 spans 12 amino acids. Germline V lookup: CDR1 SGHKS, CDR2 YYEKEE (reference sequence). The CDR3 here is CASSYQGYEQYV. The CDR3 DNA reads as TGTGCCAGCAGCTATCAGGGGTACGAGCAGTACGTC.

This sequence joins TRBV5-1 and TRBJ2-3; D gene unclear. The CDR3 length is 12 residues. Trimming pared 5 bases from V and 1 base from J, leaving 5 bases between. Germline assignment: CDR1 SGHRS and CDR2 YFSETQ. CDR3 loop: CASRRGTDTQYF. As DNA, the CDR3 is TGCGCCAGCAGGCGCGGCACAGATACGCAGTATTTT.

CDR3 in DNA: TGTGCCAGTAGTATTGGACGGTTCTATGGCTACACCTTC. It translates to CASSIGRFYGYTF. This chain joins TRBV19 and TRBJ1-2, with D unresolved. The germline gives CDR1 LNHDA, CDR2 SQIVND (reference sequence). Trimming stripped 3 bases from V and 4 bases from J, with 9 bases between. The CDR3 covers 13 residues.

CDR3 in amino acids: CASSDPSGDRSYEQYV. The CDR3, as DNA: TGTGCCAGCAGTGACCCAAGCGGCGACAGGTCCTACGAGCAGTACGTC. This chain links TRBV6-4 with TRBJ2-7; perhaps TRBD1 as D (6 bases). The CDR3 runs to 16 residues. Germline lookup yields CDR1 MRHNA and CDR2 SNTAGT. Trimming took off 2 bases at V and 1 base at J, with 15 bases between the two ends.